This passage covers 10 T cell receptor beta chains from one sample sequenced in a study of blood T cell repertoires in COVID-19. Assay used: immunoSEQ multiplex PCR; TCRdb lists only in-frame clones, some missing. The repertoire includes about 50,000 clones, around 81% of them detected once, and 20% to 25% sits in the top ten. Sequenced sample: peripheral blood. All receptors derive from a woman older than 75 with COVID-19, enrolled during active disease.

The chain couples TRBV7-8 to TRBJ2-1; possibly TRBD2 for D (6 bases). Trimming cost V 7 bases and J 6 bases, with 10 bases left between them. The V gene's germline CDR1 is SGHVS and CDR2 FQNEAQ. This CDR3 contains 12 residues. The chain's CDR3 is CASNRDSNEQFF. DNA for the CDR3: TGTGCCAGCAACCGGGACTCCAATGAGCAGTTCTTC.

This chain links TRBV6-2 or TRBV6-3 with TRBJ2-7; TRBD2 matches at 8 bases. CDR1 MNHEY and CDR2 SVGEGT come from the germline V gene. Trimming removed 0 bases from V and 3 bases from J; junction bases left unmatched: 4. This CDR3 is 15 amino acids long. The CDR3, as DNA: TGTGCCAGCAGTTACTCCCCTAGCGGGCACTACGAGCAGTACTTC. This translates into CASSYSPSGHYEQYF.

The rearrangement uses TRBV24-1 and TRBJ2-1; 7 bases are shared with TRBD1. Germline V CDR1 and CDR2: KGHDR, SFDVKD. This CDR3 spans 16 amino acids. Unmatched junction bases numbered 10, after V lost 5 bases and J lost 4 bases. The CDR3 reads CATSAWRQGVYNEQFF. CDR3 nucleotide sequence: TGTGCCACCAGTGCTTGGCGGCAGGGGGTGTACAATGAGCAGTTCTTC.

The chain couples TRBV7-9 to TRBJ1-4; TRBD1 might be the D (6 bases). Germline V CDR1 and CDR2: SEHNR, FQNEAQ (reference sequence). The CDR3 spans 15 residues. V was cut by 5 bases and J by 8 bases, with 18 bases left in between. The CDR3 sequence is CASSRAPGVGEKLFF. The CDR3 bases are TGTGCCAGCAGCCGTGCTCCAGGGGTCGGAGAAAAACTGTTTTTT. Full variable domain (missing parts from reference TRBV7-9 and TRBJ1-4): DTGVSQNPRHKITKRGQNVTFRCDPISEHNRLYWYRQTLGQGPEFLTYFQNEAQLEKSRLLSDRFSAERPKGSFSTLEIQRTEQGDSAMYLCASSRAPGVGEKLFFGSGTQLSVL.

CDR3 coding DNA: TGTGCCAGCAGTTTTTCCGCGGGACGATACAATGAGCAGTTCTTC. This encodes CASSFSAGRYNEQFF. This chain uses TRBV27 with TRBJ2-1, with D possibly TRBD2 on 6 matching bases. Germline V gene data show CDR1 as MNHEY and CDR2 as SMNVEV (reference sequence). There are 15 residues in the CDR3. The V end lost 3 bases, the J end lost 4 bases, and 13 bases lay between the germline ends.

The rearrangement joins TRBV11-3 to TRBJ2-1, with 14 positions matching TRBD2. The germline CDR1 and CDR2 sequences are SGHNT and YENEEA. This CDR3 spans 16 amino acids. Trimming cost V 5 bases and J 9 bases; bases outside gene matches: 9. The CDR3 DNA is TGTGCCAGCAGCCCCTCCGGGACTAGCGGGAGTATTGAGCAGTTCTTC. Translation: CASSPSGTSGSIEQFF. Supplemented by reference TRBV11-3 and TRBJ2-1, the full variable domain reads EAGVVQSPRYKIIEKKQPVAFWCNPISGHNTLYWYLQNLGQGPELLIRYENEEAVDDSQLPKDRFSAERLKGVDSTLKIQPAELGDSAVYLCASSPSGTSGSIEQFFGPGTRLTVL.

The rearrangement joins TRBV6-2 or TRBV6-3 to TRBJ2-3; TRBD1 aligns across 7 bases. With 2 bases clipped from V and 0 bases from J, the junction kept 11 bases outside the gene matches. Germline CDR1 and CDR2: MNHEY and SVGEGT. The CDR3 runs 18 residues. CDR3 loop: CASSYRQGAITSTDTQYF. The CDR3 DNA reads as TGTGCCAGCAGTTACCGACAGGGCGCTATCACTAGCACAGATACGCAGTATTTT.

The chain is built from TRBV6-1 and TRBJ2-1; 10 nucleotides match TRBD2. V lost 2 bases and J lost 5; bases outside the gene matches: 6. The CDR3 totals 16 residues. The germline V gene has CDR1 MNHNS and CDR2 SASEGT. CDR3 sequence: CASSETSGILNNEQFF. The CDR3 nucleotides read TGTGCCAGCAGTGAAACTAGCGGGATTCTGAACAATGAGCAGTTCTTC.

The J gene is TRBJ2-5, the V gene TRBV7-6; 7 bases are a match to TRBD1. The trim removed 5 bases at V and 5 bases at J, leaving 8 bases unmatched. The CDR3 spans 14 residues. Per the germline V gene, CDR1 is SGHVS and CDR2 is FNYEAQ. This chain's CDR3 is CASSQTGMVETQYF. For the CDR3, the DNA is TGTGCCAGCAGCCAGACAGGGATGGTGGAGACCCAGTACTTC.

As DNA, the CDR3 is TGTGCCAGCAGGAGAAAAACCGGGACAGGGGGCCAGTACGAGCAGTACTTC. Amino acids: CASRRKTGTGGQYEQYF. The rearrangement links TRBV27 to TRBJ2-7; 12 bases match TRBD1. With V trimmed by 6 bases and J by 4 bases, 13 bases remained unmatched. In germline, CDR1 is MNHEY, CDR2 SMNVEV (reference sequence). The CDR3 spans 17 residues.